This T cell receptor (beta chain) derives from a study of T cell repertoires in cytomegalovirus infection. Overall study: CMV epitopes used comprised recently identified HLA-C-restricted ones and well-studied HLA-B-restricted ones. The public TCR beta signatures pointed to both CMV infection and matching HLA type. Regarding the study as a whole: The response measured ex vivo was dominated by TCR beta clonotypes (HLA-C-restricted and CMV-specific). CMV carriers with the relevant HLA were identified by cumulative public TCR beta family frequency.

TCRdb itself ran the reads through MiXCR, one entry per CDR3 protein. The repertoire holds under 50,000 distinct CDR3 sequences, with around 23% as singletons. Turning to this clonotype: Its antigen remains unknown.

Trimming shortened V by 6 bases and J by 0 bases, and 12 bases separated the two germline ends. CDR3 length: 14 residues. The V gene's germline CDR1 is LNHDA and CDR2 SQIVND (reference sequence). Sequencing was performed on CD8+ T cells from cultured PBMCs, taken from culture after CMV antigen stimulation. The rearrangement joins TRBV19 to TRBJ2-7, with TRBD2 as a possible D gene (5 bases). The TCR was taken from a human donor in good health (CMV status not recorded). Some clones in this sample may be carry-over from other donors' samples. The CDR3 protein is CASSTRGGSYEQYF. CDR3 DNA: TGTGCCAGTAGCACCCGGGGTGGCTCCTACGAGCAGTACTTC.